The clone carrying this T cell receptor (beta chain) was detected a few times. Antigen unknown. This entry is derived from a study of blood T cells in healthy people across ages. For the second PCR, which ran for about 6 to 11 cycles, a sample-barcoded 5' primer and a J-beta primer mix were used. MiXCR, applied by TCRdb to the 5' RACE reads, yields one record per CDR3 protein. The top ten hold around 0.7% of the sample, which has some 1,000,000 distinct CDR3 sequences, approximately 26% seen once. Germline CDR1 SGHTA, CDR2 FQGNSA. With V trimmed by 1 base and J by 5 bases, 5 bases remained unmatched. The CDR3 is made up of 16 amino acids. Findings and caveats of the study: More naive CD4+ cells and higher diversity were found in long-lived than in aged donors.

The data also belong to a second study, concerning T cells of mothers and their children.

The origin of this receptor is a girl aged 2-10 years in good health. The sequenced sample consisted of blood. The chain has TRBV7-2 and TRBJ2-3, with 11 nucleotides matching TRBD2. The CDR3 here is CASSLGRLAGGDTQYF. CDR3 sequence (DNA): TGTGCCAGCAGCTTAGGGAGGCTAGCGGGGGGAGATACGCAGTATTTT.